This entry is about one T cell receptor beta chain. The antigen is unknown. One end of the junction fails to match germline, which may point to a read error. Clones were read by immunoSEQ multiplex PCR, and TCRdb kept only the in-frame ones, dropping some. The sample records about 140,000 clones, 80% to 95% being singletons. The CDR3 is made up of 12 amino acids. This sample stems from a study of T cell responses to AZD1222 COVID-19 vaccine. Study-wide results and limits: Vaccine-associated CD4 TCRs ranged over spike, dominating at 160-218 and 743-854.

The V and J genes are TRBV12-3 or TRBV12-4 and TRBJ2-7; maybe TRBD1 (6 bases). This receptor was taken from an adult in good health. The sample here was peripheral blood, taken on day 0 of MenACWY control vaccination. The CDR3 nucleotides read TGTGCCAGCAGTTTAGCAATAGGACAGCCCAGGTTC. Its translation: CASSLAIGQPRF.